What follows are 25 T cell receptor beta chains derived from one specimen sequenced in a study of T cell responses to AZD1222 COVID-19 vaccine. Repertoires were generated with immunoSEQ multiplex PCR, while TCRdb's copy carries only in-frame clones and drops some. The profile shows 90,000 to 110,000 clones, 90% to 95% of them singletons. The sample consisted of peripheral blood, taken on day 0 of AZD1222 vaccination. These receptors all come from an adult in good health.

This chain uses TRBV7-8 with TRBJ1-1; D is unresolved. Per germline, CDR1 SGHVS and CDR2 FQNEAQ. With 5 bases removed from V and 5 bases from J, the gap between germline ends came to 18 bases. This CDR3 comprises 15 residues. This chain's CDR3 is CASSAIPTAGTEAFF. DNA for the CDR3: TGTGCCAGCAGCGCTATTCCGACGGCGGGGACTGAAGCTTTCTTT.

The chain uses TRBV7-6 and TRBJ2-3; TRBD2 matches at 8 bases. The CDR3 is 19 amino acids. V shed 2 bases and J 3 bases; nucleotides not matched to a gene: 16. The germline gives CDR1 SGHVS, CDR2 FNYEAQ. CDR3 nucleotide sequence: TGTGCCAGCAGCTTATTCTCCCCTGGCGGCGGGGGGATAACAGATACGCAGTATTTT. Protein: CASSLFSPGGGGITDTQYF.

The chain combines TRBV6-2 or TRBV6-3 with TRBJ1-1, with a tentative D call TRBD1 (5 bases). The CDR3 loop spans 15 amino acids. CDR1 is MNHEY and CDR2 is SVGEGT in the germline V gene. Trimming pared 4 bases from V and 6 bases from J, leaving 18 bases between. This chain's CDR3 is CASSSPHRQSPEAFF. The CDR3 nucleotides are TGTGCCAGCAGTTCCCCACACCGACAGAGTCCTGAAGCTTTCTTT.

This clone came up once. The gene calls are TRBV27 and TRBJ1-4; 9 nucleotides align to TRBD1. CDR3 length: 14 amino acids. Trimming took 6 bases from V and 8 from J; bases not matched to a gene: 7. The V gene's germline CDR1 is MNHEY and CDR2 SMNVEV (reference sequence). CDR3 in amino acids: CASSTGGAREKLFF. The CDR3 nucleotides are TGTGCCAGCAGCACAGGGGGCGCGCGGGAAAAACTGTTTTTT.

The chain uses TRBV3-1 (or the pseudogene TRBV3-2) and TRBJ2-1; D possibly corresponds to TRBD2 (6 bases). The germline V gene has CDR1 LGHDT and CDR2 YNNKEL (reference sequence). V gave up 5 bases and J gave up 3 bases, with 11 bases separating them. The CDR3 length is 14 residues. CDR3 sequence reads: CASSGHSGYNEQFF. CDR3 nucleotide sequence: TGTGCCAGCAGCGGGCATAGCGGCTACAATGAGCAGTTCTTC.

The V and J genes are TRBV11-1 and TRBJ2-5; D uncertain. This CDR3 is 12 amino acids long. Germline V gene sequence: CDR1 SGHAT, CDR2 FQDESV (reference sequence). V was clipped by 5 bases and J by 4 bases, with 8 bases between them. The CDR3 DNA reads TGTGCCAGCAGCACCCAAAGAGAGACCCAGTACTTC. Protein product: CASSTQRETQYF.

V and J are TRBV19 and TRBJ2-7; D gene ambiguous. V shed 3 bases and J shed 3 bases, with 9 bases lying between them. This CDR3 spans 13 amino acids. The germline gives CDR1 LNHDA, CDR2 SQIVND (reference sequence). CDR3: CASSIRSHYEQYF. The CDR3 bases are TGTGCCAGTAGTATTAGATCCCACTACGAGCAGTACTTC.

The genes are TRBV29-1 and TRBJ1-2, with D unresolved. Deletions cut 6 bases from V and 0 bases from J, with 11 bases between. The CDR3 is 13 residues long. CDR1 is SQVTM and CDR2 is ANQGSEA in the germline V gene. CDR3 sequence (DNA): TGCAGCGTCCTCAGGCCCGCTAACTATGGCTACACCTTC. Translation: CSVLRPANYGYTF. The variable domain in full, with the rest retrieved from reference TRBV29-1 and TRBJ1-2, is SAVISQKPSRDICQRGTSLTIQCQVDSQVTMMFWYRQQPGQSLTLIATANQGSEATYESGFVIDKFPISRPNLTFSTLTVSNMSPEDSSIYLCSVLRPANYGYTFGSGTRLTVV.

The chain links TRBV2 to TRBJ1-6, with D possibly being TRBD1 (6 bases). The V end was cut by 1 base, the J end by 12 bases, with 19 bases between. The germline V gene encodes CDR1 SNHLY and CDR2 FYNNEI. This CDR3 has 16 amino acids. The CDR3 DNA reads TGTGCCAGCAGTGAAGTGCAGGGGTTTCGGGGGGGACCCCTCCACTTT. Protein sequence: CASSEVQGFRGGPLHF.

V is TRBV6-6 and J is TRBJ2-3, with D tentatively TRBD1 (5 bases). From germline, CDR1 is MNHNY and CDR2 SVGAGI (reference sequence). V was cut by 4 bases and J by 4 bases, with 9 bases left in between. The CDR3 runs 13 residues. For the CDR3, the DNA is TGTGCCAGCAGTTTTGGGGCCCCAGATACGCAGTATTTT. Translating gives CASSFGAPDTQYF.

This rearrangement joins TRBV18 to TRBJ1-2, with a weak D call TRBD1 (6 bases). V was shortened by 2 bases and J by 3 bases, with 7 bases between the two germline ends. This CDR3 contains 13 residues. The germline V gene encodes CDR1 KGHSH and CDR2 LQKENI. This CDR3 reads CASSPDRYYGYTF. The CDR3, as DNA: TGTGCCAGCTCACCAGACAGGTACTATGGCTACACCTTC.

The chain has TRBV14 and TRBJ2-2; D possibly matches TRBD1 or TRBD2 (5 bases each). Trimming pared 1 base from V and 5 bases from J, leaving 11 bases between. Germline lookup yields CDR1 SGHDN and CDR2 FVKESK. The CDR3 length is 15 residues. The CDR3 DNA reads TGTGCCAGCAGCCAAGTCCCGGGGCAGACCGGGGAGCTGTTTTTT. It translates to CASSQVPGQTGELFF. Full variable domain (missing parts from reference TRBV14 and TRBJ2-2): EAGVTQFPSHSVIEKGQTVTLRCDPISGHDNLYWYRRVMGKEIKFLLHFVKESKQDESGMPNNRFLAERTGGTYSTLKVQPAELEDSGVYFCASSQVPGQTGELFFGEGSRLTVL.

The rearrangement joins TRBV30 to TRBJ2-2; tentatively, D is TRBD1 or TRBD2 (6 bases each). The germline V and J ends were trimmed by 4 bases and 3 bases, with 12 bases remaining between them. CDR1 and CDR2 (germline): GTSNPN, SVGIG (reference sequence). The length of the CDR3 is 14 residues. The CDR3 loop reads CAWTGDTHTGELFF. CDR3 nucleotides: TGTGCCTGGACGGGGGACACCCACACCGGGGAGCTGTTTTTT.

The chain carries TRBV18 and TRBJ1-3; D perhaps matches TRBD1 (5 bases). The CDR3 totals 15 residues. Germline CDR1 is KGHSH and CDR2 is LQKENI. With 5 bases removed from V and 0 bases from J, the gap between germline ends came to 11 bases. CDR3 nucleotide sequence: TGTGCCAGCTCAGTTCTGGACATCTCTGGAAACACCATATATTTT. This sequence encodes CASSVLDISGNTIYF. Full variable domain (outside the CDR3, taken from reference TRBV18 and TRBJ1-3): NAGVMQNPRHLVRRRGQEARLRCSPMKGHSHVYWYRQLPEEGLKFMVYLQKENIIDESGMPKERFSAEFPKEGPSILRIQQVVRGDSAAYFCASSVLDISGNTIYFGEGSWLTVV.

This chain connects TRBV28 to TRBJ1-6; possible D gene TRBD1, 6 bases. The length of the CDR3 is 13 residues. CDR1 and CDR2 (germline): MDHEN, SYDVKM. Deletions cut 7 bases from V and 5 bases from J, with 9 bases between. The CDR3 nucleotides read TGTGCCAGCACCCGGGACAATAATTCACCCCTCCACTTT. Its protein is CASTRDNNSPLHF.

In its sample, this clone was seen once. CDR3: CASSQGGAGADSPLHF. CDR3 nucleotide sequence: TGTGCCAGCAGCCAAGGAGGGGCAGGGGCGGATTCACCCCTCCACTTT. J is TRBJ1-6 and V is TRBV3-1 (or the pseudogene TRBV3-2); possible D gene TRBD1, 6 bases. This CDR3 has 16 residues. CDR1 and CDR2 (germline): LGHDT, YNNKEL (reference sequence). Trimming took off 1 base at V and 8 bases at J, with 15 bases between the two ends.

The chain employs TRBV6-5 and TRBJ1-1; tentatively, D is TRBD1 (6 bases). This CDR3 is 15 amino acids long. CDR1 MNHEY and CDR2 SVGAGI come from the germline V gene. V was shortened by 6 bases and J by 3 bases, with 17 bases between the two germline ends. The DNA of the CDR3 is TGTGCCAGCAGATTTCGGGACACAGCTCACACTGAAGCTTTCTTT. Translation gives CASRFRDTAHTEAFF.

This clone was seen once. The V call is TRBV29-1, the J call TRBJ2-7, with 8 bases aligning to TRBD1. Trimming took 6 bases from V and 3 from J; bases not matched to a gene: 4. CDR1 is SQVTM, CDR2 ANQGSEA, per germline. The CDR3 is made up of 12 amino acids. CDR3 protein: CSVAGQGYEQYF. In DNA form, the CDR3 reads TGCAGCGTCGCCGGACAGGGCTACGAGCAGTACTTC.

This clone was picked up one time. The chain couples TRBV3-1 (or the pseudogene TRBV3-2) to TRBJ1-2, with unresolved D. The ends were cut back, 0 bases at V and 4 bases at J, with 12 bases in the middle. Germline V gene lookup returns CDR1 LGHDT and CDR2 YNNKEL (reference sequence). This CDR3 region has 15 residues. The CDR3 loop reads CASSQEVGSSYGYTF. In DNA, the CDR3 is TGTGCCAGCAGCCAAGAAGTAGGCTCCAGCTATGGCTACACCTTC.

The chain employs TRBV30 and TRBJ1-6; D is uncertain. The CDR3 loop spans 15 amino acids. CDR1 GTSNPN and CDR2 SVGIG come from the germline V gene (reference sequence). With 3 bases removed from V and 8 bases from J, the gap between germline ends came to 17 bases. The CDR3 region is CAWRPLSQSYSPLHF. The DNA for the CDR3 is TGTGCCTGGAGGCCCTTGAGTCAGTCATATTCACCCCTCCACTTT.

The chain combines TRBV19 with TRBJ1-3, with D unclear. The CDR3 contains 16 residues. Trimming removed 6 bases from V and 0 bases from J, with 15 bases in between. Germline CDR1 is LNHDA and CDR2 is SQIVND (reference sequence). CDR3 sequence (DNA): TGTGCCAGTAGACCAGCGAGCACCCTCTCTGGAAACACCATATATTTT. It specifies CASRPASTLSGNTIYF.

V and J are TRBV30 and TRBJ1-1; D gene ambiguous. V shed 8 bases and J shed 2 bases, with 12 bases lying between them. There are 12 residues in the CDR3. Germline lookup yields CDR1 GTSNPN and CDR2 SVGIG (reference sequence). CDR3: CASNSLNTEAFF. CDR3 bases: TGTGCCAGTAACAGTTTAAACACTGAAGCTTTCTTT.

J is TRBJ1-2 and V is TRBV5-6; D is ambiguous. This CDR3 is 12 amino acids long. The germline V gene encodes CDR1 SGHDT and CDR2 YYEEEE. V lost 4 bases to trimming and J lost 2 bases, with 6 bases between them. The CDR3 here is CASSRRNYGYTF. The DNA of the CDR3 is TGTGCCAGCAGCAGACGGAACTATGGCTACACCTTC.

CDR3 nucleotides: TGTGCCAGCAGTTGGACAGGGGAGGAAAAACTGTTTTTT. Its translation is CASSWTGEEKLFF. The chain uses TRBV28 and TRBJ1-4, with 9 bases matching TRBD1. Germline V lookup: CDR1 MDHEN, CDR2 SYDVKM. This CDR3 contains 13 residues. The ends lost 4 bases at V and 8 bases at J; junction bases unmatched: 2.

This rearrangement joins TRBV10-2 to TRBJ1-5; no firm D call. Looked up from germline, CDR1 is WSHSY and CDR2 is SAAADI. The CDR3 consists of 14 residues. Trimming shortened V by 10 bases and J by 2 bases, and 15 bases separated the two germline ends. This CDR3 reads CATAVGVGNQPQHF. DNA for the CDR3: TGCGCCACCGCGGTTGGGGTCGGCAATCAGCCCCAGCATTTT.